Shown below are 14 T cell receptor beta chains from a single sample sequenced in a study of cytomegalovirus exposure and HLA in healthy donors. Use of 60 Vbeta and 13 Jbeta primers characterized the PCR. TCRdb's table, derived via immunoSEQ multiplex PCR, lists solely in-frame clones and lacks some. In the table there are about 160,000 clones, roughly 84% of which are singletons. The sequencing sample was made of PBMCs. The receptor set was obtained from a woman aged 18-29 years in good health and CMV-seronegative.

The V gene is TRBV19, the J gene TRBJ1-1; 10 bases are a match to TRBD1. This CDR3 region has 14 residues. With V trimmed by 3 bases and J by 4 bases, 2 bases remained unmatched. CDR1 and CDR2 (germline): LNHDA, SQIVND (reference sequence). The CDR3 coding sequence is TGTGCCAGTAGTATCCGGGACAGGGGCACTGAAGCTTTCTTT. Translation: CASSIRDRGTEAFF.

The J gene is TRBJ2-4, the V gene TRBV28, with D possibly TRBD1 on 5 matching bases. The CDR3 runs to 16 residues. With 5 bases removed from V and 1 base from J, the gap between germline ends came to 15 bases. Germline assignment: CDR1 MDHEN and CDR2 SYDVKM. In DNA form, the CDR3 reads TGTGCCAGCAGTCCCGCCAGCGCAGGGGCCAAAAACATTCAGTACTTC. Translating it yields CASSPASAGAKNIQYF.

CDR3 region: CASSQGQGVRDYGYTF. Written as DNA, the CDR3 is TGCGCCAGCAGCCAAGGACAGGGGGTAAGGGACTATGGCTACACCTTC. This chain joins TRBV4-1 and TRBJ1-2; 9 bases map to TRBD1. V shed 1 base and J 3 bases; nucleotides not matched to a gene: 6. The CDR3 is 16 amino acids. Germline V lookup: CDR1 MGHRA, CDR2 YSYEKL.

The chain recombines TRBV2 with TRBJ1-1, with D possibly matching TRBD1 (5 bases). In germline, CDR1 is SNHLY, CDR2 FYNNEI. Between the trimmed V and J ends, which lost 3 bases and 3 bases, there was a span of 20 bases. The length of the CDR3 is 17 residues. DNA of the CDR3: TGTGCCAGCAGTGAGAGGCGTGGGGCCGGTGGGTACACTGAAGCTTTCTTT. It encodes CASSERRGAGGYTEAFF.

The V call is TRBV28, the J call TRBJ1-5, with 7 bases that match TRBD1. The trim removed 5 bases at V and 6 bases at J, leaving 7 bases unmatched. The CDR3 has 14 amino acids. The germline V gene encodes CDR1 MDHEN and CDR2 SYDVKM. The CDR3 sequence: CASSTRTGGQPQHF. The CDR3 region has the DNA TGTGCCAGCAGTACCCGGACAGGTGGTCAGCCCCAGCATTTT.

The gene calls are TRBV5-6 and TRBJ2-3; 7 positions match TRBD2. Germline V gene lookup returns CDR1 SGHDT and CDR2 YYEEEE. The CDR3 extends over 15 amino acids. J lost 1 base, V lost 4 bases, and 6 bases had no gene match. CDR3 coding DNA: TGTGCCAGCAGCCCGTGGGGGGGAGGCACAGATACGCAGTATTTT. It translates to CASSPWGGGTDTQYF. Combining the CDR3 with reference TRBV5-6 and TRBJ2-3 gives the whole variable domain DAGVTQSPTHLIKTRGQQVTLRCSPKSGHDTVSWYQQALGQGPQFIFQYYEEEERQRGNFPDRFSGHQFPNYSSELNVNALLLGDSALYLCASSPWGGGTDTQYFGPGTRLTVL.

The chain uses TRBV7-2 and TRBJ2-5, with 7 positions matching TRBD1. The J call may be mistaken, given a closer DNA end match to TRBJ2-7. The CDR3 covers 13 residues. Germline-derived CDR1 and CDR2 are SGHTA and FQGNSA. DNA of the CDR3: TGTGCCAGCAGCCGACAGGGTTCCTACGAGCAGTACTTC. Protein: CASSRQGSYEQYF.

The J gene is TRBJ1-1, the V gene TRBV30, with TRBD1 identical over 7 bases. V was clipped by 2 bases and J by 5 bases; unmatched bases: 8. Germline V gene data show CDR1 as GTSNPN and CDR2 as SVGIG (reference sequence). The CDR3 consists of 14 residues. CDR3 coding DNA: TGTGCCTGGAGTCCAGGGGGAAGGAGGACTGAAGCTTTCTTT. Its protein is CAWSPGGRRTEAFF.

This clone is labeled medium-sized. The CDR3 bases are TGTGCCAGCAGTGCCATGCTAGCGGGGGGCCCAGATACGCAGTATTTT. As protein: CASSAMLAGGPDTQYF. This sequence joins TRBV6-1 and TRBJ2-3, with 11 bases lining up with TRBD2. Germline assignment: CDR1 MNHNS and CDR2 SASEGT. This CDR3 is 16 amino acids long. The ends lost 4 bases at V and 4 bases at J; junction bases unmatched: 7.

In this sample, this clone turned up a few times. CDR3 sequence: CASSSSRQGVTDTQYF. The CDR3 DNA sequence: TGTGCCAGCTCATCAAGCCGACAGGGGGTCACAGATACGCAGTATTTT. The chain has TRBV18 and TRBJ2-3; 9 positions match TRBD1. V was pared by 5 bases and J by 2 bases, with 8 bases of the junction left unmatched. The germline CDR1 and CDR2 sequences are KGHSH and LQKENI. The CDR3 totals 16 residues.

V is TRBV29-1 and J is TRBJ1-5; no firm D call. The CDR3 consists of 14 residues. Germline V gives CDR1 SQVTM, CDR2 ANQGSEA. V gave up 6 bases and J gave up 2 bases, with 14 bases separating them. The CDR3 DNA reads as TGCAGCGTCAGACCGGGAAGCGGCAATCAGCCCCAGCATTTT. Protein: CSVRPGSGNQPQHF.

The CDR3 region is CASSVEAGHTEAFF. The CDR3 DNA follows: TGTGCCAGCAGCGTAGAGGCAGGCCACACTGAAGCTTTCTTT. V usage is TRBV9 and J usage is TRBJ1-1; D not certain. V gave up 0 bases and J gave up 3 bases, with 9 bases separating them. The CDR3 consists of 14 residues. CDR1 and CDR2 (germline): SGDLS, YYNGEE.

The chain recombines TRBV7-8 with TRBJ1-1, with 9 bases fitting TRBD1. Trimming at V came to 4 bases and at J to 1 base, leaving 10 bases not matched to a gene. The CDR3 is 17 amino acids. Per germline, CDR1 SGHVS and CDR2 FQNEAQ. The CDR3, as DNA: TGTGCCAGCAGCTGGTCCCGGGACAGGGCCCCGAACACTGAAGCTTTCTTT. Its translation is CASSWSRDRAPNTEAFF. The whole variable domain, remainder taken from reference TRBV7-8 and TRBJ1-1, is GAGVSQSPRYKVAKRGQDVALRCDPISGHVSLFWYQQALGQGPEFLTYFQNEAQLDKSGLPSDRFFAERPEGSVSTLKIQRTQQEDSAVYLCASSWSRDRAPNTEAFFGQGTRLTVV.

The rearrangement joins TRBV5-4 to TRBJ1-2, with D tentatively TRBD1 (6 bases). Germline values: CDR1 SGHNT, CDR2 YYREEE (reference sequence). CDR3 length: 15 amino acids. V dropped 2 bases and J dropped 4 bases, with 15 bases sitting between them. CDR3 in amino acids: CASSFSGGLSYGYTF. In nucleotides, the CDR3 is TGTGCCAGCAGCTTTTCGGGGGGCTTAAGCTATGGCTACACCTTC.